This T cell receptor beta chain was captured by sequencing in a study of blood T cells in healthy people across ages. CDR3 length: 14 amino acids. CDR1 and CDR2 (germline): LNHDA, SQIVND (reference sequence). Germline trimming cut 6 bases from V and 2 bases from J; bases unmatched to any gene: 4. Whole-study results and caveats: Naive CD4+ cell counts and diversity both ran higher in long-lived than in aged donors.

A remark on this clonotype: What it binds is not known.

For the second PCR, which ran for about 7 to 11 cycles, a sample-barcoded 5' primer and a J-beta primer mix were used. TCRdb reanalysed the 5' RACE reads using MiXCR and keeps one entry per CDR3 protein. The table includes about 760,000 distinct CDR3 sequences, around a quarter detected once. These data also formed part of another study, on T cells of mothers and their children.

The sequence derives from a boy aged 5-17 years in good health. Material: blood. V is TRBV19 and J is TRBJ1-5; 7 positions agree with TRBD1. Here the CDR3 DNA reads TGTGCCAGTAGCTTTACAGGGGGCAATCAGCCCCAGCATTTT. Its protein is CASSFTGGNQPQHF. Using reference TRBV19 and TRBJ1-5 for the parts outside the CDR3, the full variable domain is DGGITQSPKYLFRKEGQNVTLSCEQNLNHDAMYWYRQDPGQGLRLIYYSQIVNDFQKGDIAEGYSVSREKKESFPLTVTSAQKNPTAFYLCASSFTGGNQPQHFGDGTRLSIL.